The 22 T cell receptor beta chains presented below share a single source sample, sequenced in a study of glioma-infiltrating T cells after dendritic cell vaccination. Generated by immunoSEQ multiplex PCR, the TCRdb table keeps only in-frame clones and is missing some. Among around 67,000 clones listed, around 81% were seen once. The specimen was blood, collected before dendritic cell vaccination. The source of these receptors is a human donor with glioblastoma.

V is TRBV28 and J is TRBJ1-1, with D possibly TRBD1 on 5 matching bases. The V gene lost 8 bases and the J gene lost 4 bases, with 8 bases spanning the gap. Per germline, CDR1 MDHEN and CDR2 SYDVKM. The CDR3 length is 11 residues. CDR3 in DNA: TGTGCCAGCCGCAGGGCCACTGAAGCTTTCTTT. Its translation: CASRRATEAFF.

This chain connects TRBV29-1 to TRBJ1-2; tentative D call: TRBD1 (6 bases). This CDR3 region has 15 residues. Trimming pared 4 bases from V and 4 bases from J, leaving 19 bases between. CDR1 is SQVTM, CDR2 ANQGSEA, per germline. This CDR3 reads CSVANRQAPSYGYTF. The CDR3 DNA reads as TGCAGCGTTGCTAACAGACAGGCACCGAGCTATGGCTACACCTTC.

This clone showed up just a few times. The gene calls are TRBV18 and TRBJ1-3; D unclear. Trimming shortened V by 6 bases and J by 0 bases, and 9 bases separated the two germline ends. CDR3 length: 14 residues. Germline V lookup: CDR1 KGHSH, CDR2 LQKENI. CDR3 nucleotides: TGTGCCAGCTCTCCTCAGGACTCTGGAAACACCATATATTTT. Residues: CASSPQDSGNTIYF.

The chain combines TRBV10-3 with TRBJ1-1, with 8 bases identical to TRBD1. The CDR3 sequence is 15 residues long. Per the germline V gene, CDR1 is ENHRY and CDR2 is SYGVKD. Germline trimming cut 6 bases from V and 4 bases from J; bases unmatched to any gene: 10. The CDR3 protein is CAISTGQGGSTEAFF. The CDR3 coding sequence is TGTGCCATCAGCACCGGACAGGGAGGGAGCACTGAAGCTTTCTTT.

The CDR3 DNA reads TGCGCCAGCAGCTTGGTGGGGGCGCCTGGAAACACCATATATTTT. Translated, it gives CASSLVGAPGNTIYF. The chain joins TRBV5-1 to TRBJ1-3; D perhaps matches TRBD1 (6 bases). From germline, CDR1 is SGHRS and CDR2 YFSETQ. The CDR3 loop spans 15 amino acids. V gave up 0 bases and J gave up 2 bases, with 9 bases separating them.

This chain joins TRBV7-9 and TRBJ2-1, with TRBD2 matching 8 bases. Germline CDR1 is SEHNR and CDR2 is FQNEAQ (reference sequence). The V segment lost 3 bases and the J segment 9 bases; nucleotides outside the gene matches: 16. This CDR3 comprises 17 residues. CDR3 sequence: CASSFTLTGGRVGEQFF. CDR3 DNA: TGTGCCAGCAGCTTCACCCTCACGGGGGGGCGGGTAGGTGAGCAGTTCTTC.

V usage is TRBV29-1 and J usage is TRBJ2-1; 10 nucleotides match TRBD1. Germline V lookup: CDR1 SQVTM, CDR2 ANQGSEA. The CDR3 is 14 residues long. The junction had 6 bases not matched to a gene; V was cut back by 3 bases and J by 7 bases. Here the CDR3 reads CSVDEGQGWNEQFF. CDR3 nucleotides: TGCAGCGTTGATGAGGGACAGGGGTGGAATGAGCAGTTCTTC.

This clone has a single count. The chain is built from TRBV6-6 and TRBJ2-7; 9 bases fit TRBD1. The length of the CDR3 is 14 residues. V trimming: 5 bases; J trimming: 6 bases; junction bases outside the gene matches: 8. From germline, CDR1 is MNHNY and CDR2 SVGAGI (reference sequence). The CDR3 DNA reads TGTGCCAGCAGTCGGGGACAGGGCACACGCGAGCAGTACTTC. Translated, it gives CASSRGQGTREQYF.

J is TRBJ2-2 and V is TRBV7-9; no firm D call. V was shortened by 1 base and J by 0 bases, with 6 bases between the two germline ends. The germline V gene has CDR1 SEHNR and CDR2 FQNEAQ (reference sequence). The CDR3 has 15 amino acids. DNA for the CDR3: TGTGCCAGCAGCTTAGGACTTACGAACACCGGGGAGCTGTTTTTT. This translates into CASSLGLTNTGELFF.

This chain connects TRBV4-1 to TRBJ2-6; the D gene is possibly TRBD2 (5 bases). V gave up 2 bases and J gave up 3 bases, with 8 bases separating them. The CDR3 totals 15 residues. In germline, CDR1 is MGHRA, CDR2 YSYEKL. CDR3 in DNA: TGCGCCAGCAGCCAAATGGGAGATGGGGCCAACGTCCTGACTTTC. Amino acid sequence: CASSQMGDGANVLTF.

The chain combines TRBV9 with TRBJ1-5; D is perhaps TRBD1 (6 bases). V was shortened by 4 bases and J by 6 bases, with 14 bases between the two germline ends. CDR1 and CDR2 from the germline V gene are SGDLS and YYNGEE. This CDR3 contains 14 residues. The CDR3, as DNA: TGTGCCAGCAGCACCACAGGGTTCGGTCAGCCCCAGCATTTT. Amino acids: CASSTTGFGQPQHF.

The chain couples TRBV10-3 to TRBJ2-7; the D gene is possibly TRBD1 (6 bases). CDR1 and CDR2 from the germline V gene are ENHRY and SYGVKD. V was cut by 11 bases and J by 5 bases, with 19 bases left in between. The CDR3 runs to 13 residues. The DNA for the CDR3 is TGTGCCTTGAGGGGGACAAACGCCCACGAGCAGTACTTC. It is translated as CALRGTNAHEQYF.

The rearrangement links TRBV6-1 to TRBJ2-7; unclear D gene. In germline, CDR1 is MNHNS, CDR2 SASEGT. V dropped 3 bases and J dropped 0 bases, with 12 bases sitting between them. This CDR3 is 15 amino acids long. The CDR3 nucleotides read TGTGCCAGCAGTGACAGGTCACATCACTCCTACGAGCAGTACTTC. Amino acids: CASSDRSHHSYEQYF.

The J gene is TRBJ1-1, the V gene TRBV5-4; the D gene is possibly TRBD1 (5 bases). The CDR3 totals 14 residues. Per the germline V gene, CDR1 is SGHNT and CDR2 is YYREEE (reference sequence). V lost 5 bases and J lost 0, with 11 bases in between. DNA of the CDR3: TGTGCCAGCAGACCTGGACAAATGAACACTGAAGCTTTCTTT. Translating it yields CASRPGQMNTEAFF.

This clone was seen a single time. The chain uses TRBV9 and TRBJ1-2; D gene unclear. CDR1 SGDLS and CDR2 YYNGEE come from the germline V gene. CDR3 size: 13 residues. Trimming left V 4 bases short and J 4 bases short, with 11 bases between. The DNA for the CDR3 is TGTGCCAGCAGCCCCCGCTTTAGCTATGGCTACACCTTC. This translates into CASSPRFSYGYTF. Full variable domain (outside the CDR3, taken from reference TRBV9 and TRBJ1-2): DSGVTQTPKHLITATGQRVTLRCSPRSGDLSVYWYQQSLDQGLQFLIQYYNGEERAKGNILERFSAQQFPDLHSELNLSSLELGDSALYFCASSPRFSYGYTFGSGTRLTVV.

The V and J genes are TRBV19 and TRBJ1-1, with a weak D call TRBD1 (6 bases). CDR3 length: 15 residues. The germline CDR1 and CDR2 sequences are LNHDA and SQIVND (reference sequence). The V and J ends lost 4 bases and 4 bases respectively, with 16 bases between them. CDR3 DNA sequence: TGTGCCAGTAGTAGCATAAGGGGGACGGGCACTGAAGCTTTCTTT. This codes for CASSSIRGTGTEAFF.

This clone occurred once. The rearrangement uses TRBV5-4 and TRBJ2-4; 10 bases line up with TRBD1. This CDR3 is 16 amino acids long. Losses at the gene ends were 4 bases for V and 1 base for J; bases not matched to a gene: 5. Germline lookup yields CDR1 SGHNT and CDR2 YYREEE (reference sequence). The CDR3 region is CASSATGGAAKNIQYF. The CDR3 DNA is TGTGCCAGCAGCGCGACAGGGGGCGCCGCCAAAAACATTCAGTACTTC.

V and J are TRBV7-2 and TRBJ2-3; D is unclear. The CDR3 contains 13 residues. Germline lookup yields CDR1 SGHTA and CDR2 FQGNSA. The V gene lost 1 base and the J gene lost 3 bases, with 5 bases spanning the gap. The chain's CDR3 is CASSLGGTDTQYF. The CDR3 DNA reads TGTGCCAGCAGCTTAGGAGGTACAGATACGCAGTATTTT.

This sequence joins TRBV18 and TRBJ1-1; 8 bases line up with TRBD1. The CDR3 runs to 15 residues. CDR1 KGHSH and CDR2 LQKENI come from the germline V gene. V shed 1 base and J 1 base; nucleotides not matched to a gene: 2. Here the CDR3 reads CASSPQTGENTEAFF. CDR3 nucleotides: TGTGCCAGCTCACCACAGACAGGGGAGAACACTGAAGCTTTCTTT.

The chain combines TRBV4-1 with TRBJ1-5; D ambiguous. CDR3 length equals 15 residues. Between the trimmed V and J ends, which lost 1 base and 4 bases, there was a span of 11 bases. The germline V gene encodes CDR1 MGHRA and CDR2 YSYEKL. This CDR3 is CASSQGTTGNQPQHF. The CDR3 DNA is TGCGCCAGCAGCCAAGGAACGACGGGGAATCAGCCCCAGCATTTT.

V is TRBV6-5 and J is TRBJ2-1; the D gene is possibly TRBD1 (6 bases). Trimming pared 5 bases from V and 9 bases from J, leaving 17 bases between. Germline V gene sequence: CDR1 MNHEY, CDR2 SVGAGI. CDR3 length equals 14 residues. The CDR3 is CASSILGGTVEQFF. The CDR3 DNA sequence: TGTGCCAGCAGTATTCTAGGGGGAACCGTTGAGCAGTTCTTC.

The J gene is TRBJ2-6, the V gene TRBV2; 9 positions agree with TRBD2. The germline gives CDR1 SNHLY, CDR2 FYNNEI. The CDR3 length is 17 residues. V dropped 4 bases and J dropped 0; count of bases not matched to a gene: 4. The DNA for the CDR3 is TGTGCCAGCAGTGGAGGCGGGGGGGGCTCTGGGGCCAACGTCCTGACTTTC. Translating it yields CASSGGGGGSGANVLTF.